What follows is one TCR beta chain and its context. Its target is unknown. Every patient relapsed after autologous stem cell transplantation, and brentuximab vedotin exposure varied. The best responses consisted of complete response, partial response or progressive disease. Method: immunoSEQ multiplex PCR; TCRdb's copy keeps in-frame clones and lacks some. Seen here are about 24,000 clones, approximately 70% observed once, and the top ten hold more than 3%. This entry belongs to a study of PD-1 blockade in classical Hodgkin lymphoma. General study results and limits: Patients starting nivolumab under 1 year after ASCT were excluded. It was CD4+ TCR diversity, not CD8+, that rose significantly by C4D1.

Germline values: CDR1 SGHAT, CDR2 FQNNGV. J was trimmed by 5 bases and V by 4 bases; bases with no gene match: 19. This CDR3 contains 18 residues. This clonotype was sampled from a human donor with classical Hodgkin lymphoma. The sequencing here drew on peripheral blood mononuclear cells (PBMCs), taken at baseline. This chain joins TRBV11-2 and TRBJ2-7; 8 bases align to TRBD2. The CDR3 DNA reads TGTGCCAGCAGCTCGGGGTTGCGGGGGCCCCGGGGGGGTGACGAGCAGTACTTC. The encoded protein is CASSSGLRGPRGGDEQYF.